Following are 16 T cell receptor beta chains from one sample sequenced in a study of radiation and T cells in renal cell carcinoma. The time point: blood 2 weeks post-SBRT. Treatment indicated: 15 Gy SBRT to primary tumor, nephrectomy 4 weeks later. TCRdb's copy holds only in-frame clones and misses some; the assay was immunoSEQ multiplex PCR. Of 150,000 to 160,000 clones in the sample, roughly 87% are singletons; the top ten hold 10% to 15%. The sequencing here drew on blood, taken from a patient whose treatment included radiotherapy and nephrectomy. The receptors derive from a woman aged 45-65 years with renal cell carcinoma.

The genes are TRBV18 and TRBJ2-1; D is unresolved. The V end lost 1 base, the J end lost 6 bases, and 4 bases lay between the germline ends. This CDR3 is built from 12 residues. The germline gives CDR1 KGHSH, CDR2 LQKENI. The chain's CDR3 is CASSPQGNEQFF. CDR3 bases: TGTGCCAGCTCACCACAGGGCAATGAGCAGTTCTTC. The variable domain in full, with the rest retrieved from reference TRBV18 and TRBJ2-1, is NAGVMQNPRHLVRRRGQEARLRCSPMKGHSHVYWYRQLPEEGLKFMVYLQKENIIDESGMPKERFSAEFPKEGPSILRIQQVVRGDSAAYFCASSPQGNEQFFGPGTRLTVL.

V usage is TRBV15 and J usage is TRBJ1-6, with TRBD1 as a possible D gene (5 bases). V was clipped by 0 bases and J by 5 bases, with 11 bases between them. The CDR3 loop spans 16 amino acids. Per germline, CDR1 LNHNV and CDR2 YYDKDF (reference sequence). CDR3 sequence: CATSRDRAANNSPLHF. The CDR3 region has the DNA TGTGCCACCAGCAGAGACAGGGCAGCCAATAATTCACCCCTCCACTTT.

The chain has TRBV9 and TRBJ2-5; D possibly corresponds to TRBD2 (5 bases). Trimming cost V 0 bases and J 5 bases, with 17 bases left between them. This CDR3 is 16 amino acids long. Germline V gives CDR1 SGDLS, CDR2 YYNGEE. This CDR3 is CASSVGGKVAMETQYF. The CDR3 DNA follows: TGTGCCAGCAGCGTAGGGGGAAAGGTAGCGATGGAGACCCAGTACTTC.

The chain couples TRBV7-2 to TRBJ1-6, with D tentatively TRBD1 (5 bases). V lost 1 base and J 5 bases, leaving 9 bases between the germline ends. Per germline, CDR1 SGHTA and CDR2 FQGNSA. CDR3 size: 15 residues. In DNA, the CDR3 is TGTGCCAGCAGCTTAGGACGGGGGAATAATTCACCCCTCCACTTT. It yields the protein CASSLGRGNNSPLHF.

This chain connects TRBV6-1 to TRBJ1-5; 7 bases are a match to TRBD1. V was pared by 4 bases and J by 4 bases, with 7 bases of the junction left unmatched. Germline assignment: CDR1 MNHNS and CDR2 SASEGT. The CDR3 extends over 15 amino acids. The CDR3 DNA reads as TGTGCCAGCAGTGTAGGACAGGTCTCGAATCAGCCCCAGCATTTT. Its translation is CASSVGQVSNQPQHF.

The chain links TRBV19 to TRBJ2-5; TRBD2 aligns across 7 bases. The CDR3 has 14 residues. Germline trimming cut 2 bases from V and 3 bases from J; bases unmatched to any gene: 3. Germline V CDR1 and CDR2: LNHDA, SQIVND (reference sequence). This chain's CDR3 is CASSIQLAKETQYF. The DNA of the CDR3 is TGTGCCAGTAGTATACAACTAGCGAAAGAGACCCAGTACTTC.

V and J are TRBV10-1 and TRBJ1-2; D uncertain. V lost 0 bases, J lost 8 bases, and 7 bases lay in between. The CDR3 consists of 12 residues. Germline V CDR1 and CDR2: WNHNN, SYGVQD (reference sequence). CDR3 region: CASSESKEGYTF. The CDR3 DNA is TGCGCCAGCAGTGAGTCGAAGGAGGGCTACACCTTC.

The V gene is TRBV19, the J gene TRBJ2-2; tentative D call: TRBD2 (6 bases). CDR1 is LNHDA, CDR2 SQIVND, per germline (reference sequence). The CDR3 length is 15 residues. Trimming removed 10 bases from V and 5 bases from J, with 20 bases in between. The CDR3 is CATQLPGEGTGELFF. The CDR3 DNA reads as TGTGCCACCCAACTCCCGGGAGAAGGGACCGGGGAGCTGTTTTTT.

The gene calls are TRBV19 and TRBJ1-5; D is unclear. Trimming pared 1 base from V and 0 bases from J, leaving 10 bases between. The CDR3 extends over 16 amino acids. The germline V gene has CDR1 LNHDA and CDR2 SQIVND (reference sequence). The CDR3 protein is CASSIGGRVSNQPQHF. CDR3 bases: TGTGCCAGTAGTATAGGAGGAAGGGTTAGCAATCAGCCCCAGCATTTT.

CDR3 nucleotide sequence: TGCAGCTACCAGGGGGACTATGGCTACACCTTC. It specifies CSYQGDYGYTF. This chain uses TRBV29-1 with TRBJ1-2, with TRBD1 matching over 7 bases. Germline V gene sequence: CDR1 SQVTM, CDR2 ANQGSEA. V lost 8 bases and J lost 3; bases outside the gene matches: 3. This CDR3 is 11 amino acids long.

The V gene is TRBV10-3, the J gene TRBJ1-2; a possible D gene is TRBD1 (5 bases). The V gene's germline CDR1 is ENHRY and CDR2 SYGVKD. This CDR3 region has 13 residues. Between the trimmed V and J ends, which lost 2 bases and 7 bases, there was a span of 11 bases. Here the CDR3 DNA reads TGTGCCATCAGTGAGGGCCAGGGTAGTGGCTACACCTTC. It encodes CAISEGQGSGYTF.

V usage is TRBV19 and J usage is TRBJ1-6, with D possibly being TRBD1 (6 bases). V shed 1 base and J shed 4 bases, with 14 bases lying between them. The CDR3 contains 17 residues. The germline V gene has CDR1 LNHDA and CDR2 SQIVND (reference sequence). In DNA form, the CDR3 reads TGTGCCAGTAGTATAGCGGACAGACCTTATTATAATTCACCCCTCCACTTT. This translates into CASSIADRPYYNSPLHF.

The V and J genes are TRBV19 and TRBJ2-7; TRBD2 is a possible D gene (5 bases). The CDR3 totals 14 residues. Germline CDR1 and CDR2: LNHDA and SQIVND (reference sequence). Trimming removed 3 bases at V and 0 bases at J, with 9 bases between. DNA for the CDR3: TGTGCCAGTAGTATCCAGCGGAACTCCTACGAGCAGTACTTC. Translating gives CASSIQRNSYEQYF.

The chain uses TRBV27 and TRBJ1-4, with TRBD1 matching 12 bases. Germline-derived CDR1 and CDR2 are MNHEY and SMNVEV (reference sequence). The CDR3 sequence is 20 residues long. V shed 3 bases and J 4 bases; nucleotides not matched to a gene: 15. The CDR3 DNA reads TGTGCCAGCAGTTTGCTAACACCCGGGACAGGGGGCGAGGGTAATGAAAAACTGTTTTTT. It specifies CASSLLTPGTGGEGNEKLFF.

CDR3 loop: CASSQGWQDVYEQYF. DNA for the CDR3: TGCGCCAGCAGCCAAGGATGGCAGGATGTGTATGAGCAGTACTTC. J is TRBJ2-7 and V is TRBV4-1; unclear D gene. This CDR3 comprises 15 residues. Germline-derived CDR1 and CDR2 are MGHRA and YSYEKL. The V gene lost 1 base and the J gene lost 7 bases, with 17 bases spanning the gap.

V gene TRBV6-1 combines with J gene TRBJ2-3; D perhaps matches TRBD2 (6 bases). Trimming removed 2 bases from V and 1 base from J, with 10 bases in between. Germline V lookup: CDR1 MNHNS, CDR2 SASEGT. The CDR3 sequence is 15 residues long. The CDR3, as DNA: TGTGCCAGCAGTGAATTTGGCGGGGGCACAGATACGCAGTATTTT. It codes for CASSEFGGGTDTQYF.